This paragraph covers one T cell receptor (beta chain) sequence. Some clones are missing from TCRdb's copy, which holds only in-frame ones; the method was immunoSEQ multiplex PCR. Altogether around 26,000 clones are present, more than 80% being singletons, with the ten largest covering 2% to 2.5%. This CDR3 has 15 amino acids. Germline V gene lookup returns CDR1 LNHDA and CDR2 SQIVND (reference sequence). The trim removed 5 bases at V and 3 bases at J, leaving 6 bases unmatched. These data belong to a study of blood T cell repertoires in COVID-19. The chain couples TRBV19 to TRBJ2-3, with 9 bases aligning to TRBD1. This receptor was identified in a woman in her 70s with COVID-19, enrolled during active disease. The sequencing input was peripheral blood. The CDR3 region is CASSAVTGGTDTQYF. DNA for the CDR3: TGTGCCAGTAGTGCCGTGACAGGGGGAACAGATACGCAGTATTTT.